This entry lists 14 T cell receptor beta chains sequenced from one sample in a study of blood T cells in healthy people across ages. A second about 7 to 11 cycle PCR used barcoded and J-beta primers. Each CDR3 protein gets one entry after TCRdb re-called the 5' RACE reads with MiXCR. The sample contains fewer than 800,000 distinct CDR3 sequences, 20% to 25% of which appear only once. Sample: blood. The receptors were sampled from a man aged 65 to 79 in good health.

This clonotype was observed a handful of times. The CDR3 nucleotides read TGTGCCAGCAGCCAAGATCTAGGACACATCTACGAGCAGTACTTC. It encodes CASSQDLGHIYEQYF. This rearrangement joins TRBV4-2 to TRBJ2-7, with D possibly being TRBD1 (5 bases). CDR1 is LGHNA and CDR2 is YNFKEQ in the germline V gene. The CDR3 totals 15 residues. V was cut by 0 bases and J by 3 bases, with 12 bases left in between.

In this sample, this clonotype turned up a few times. The CDR3 spells CASSSDRGGYQETQYF. CDR3 DNA: TGCGCCAGCAGCTCCGACAGGGGCGGGTACCAAGAGACCCAGTACTTC. The J gene is TRBJ2-5, the V gene TRBV5-1; 8 nucleotides match TRBD1. The CDR3 spans 16 residues. CDR1 is SGHRS, CDR2 YFSETQ, per germline. The V gene end was trimmed by 3 bases and the J gene end by 0 bases; junction bases not matched to a gene: 7.

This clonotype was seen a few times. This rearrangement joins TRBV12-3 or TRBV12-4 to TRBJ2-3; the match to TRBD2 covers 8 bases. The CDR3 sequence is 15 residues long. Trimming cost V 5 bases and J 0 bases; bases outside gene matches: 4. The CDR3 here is CASSQAGVSTDTQYF. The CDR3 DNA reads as TGTGCCAGCAGTCAAGCGGGAGTTAGCACAGATACGCAGTATTTT.

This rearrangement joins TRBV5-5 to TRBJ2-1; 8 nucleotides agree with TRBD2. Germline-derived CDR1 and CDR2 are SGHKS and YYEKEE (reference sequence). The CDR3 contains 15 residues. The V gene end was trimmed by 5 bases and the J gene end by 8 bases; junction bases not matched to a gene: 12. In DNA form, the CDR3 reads TGTGCCAGCAGTCCCGGGGTATGGGGACTAGATGAGCAGTTCTTC. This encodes CASSPGVWGLDEQFF.

The CDR3 coding sequence is TGCGCCAGCAGCCAAGGACTAGCGGGAGCCATTCAGTACTTC. Translation gives CASSQGLAGAIQYF. This chain connects TRBV4-3 to TRBJ2-4; 12 bases align to TRBD2. V shed 1 base, J shed 9 bases, and the junction held 1 base outside the gene matches. The CDR3 sequence is 14 residues long. The germline V gene has CDR1 LGHNA and CDR2 YSLEER.

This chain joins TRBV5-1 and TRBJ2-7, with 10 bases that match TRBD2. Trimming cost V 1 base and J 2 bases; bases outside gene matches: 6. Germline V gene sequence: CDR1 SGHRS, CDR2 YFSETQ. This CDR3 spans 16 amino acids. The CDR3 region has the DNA TGCGCCAGCAGCTTGTCGAGCGGGAGGGCCCCCTACGAGCAGTACTTC. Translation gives CASSLSSGRAPYEQYF.

Here the CDR3 DNA reads TGTGCCAGCAGCCAAGACTACGGGGGAGTTTCCTACAATGAGCAGTTCTTC. Its translation is CASSQDYGGVSYNEQFF. J is TRBJ2-1 and V is TRBV3-1; D is perhaps TRBD2 (6 bases). The CDR3 spans 17 residues. V was trimmed by 0 bases and J by 1 base, leaving 13 bases between them. CDR1 is LGHDT, CDR2 YNNKEL, per germline (reference sequence).

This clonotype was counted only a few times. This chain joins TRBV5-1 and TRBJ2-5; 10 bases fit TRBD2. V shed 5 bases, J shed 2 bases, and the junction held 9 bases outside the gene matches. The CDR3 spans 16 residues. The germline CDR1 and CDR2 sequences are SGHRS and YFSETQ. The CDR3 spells CASRRLAGVPQETQYF. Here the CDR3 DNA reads TGCGCCAGCAGGCGGCTAGCGGGAGTCCCGCAAGAGACCCAGTACTTC.

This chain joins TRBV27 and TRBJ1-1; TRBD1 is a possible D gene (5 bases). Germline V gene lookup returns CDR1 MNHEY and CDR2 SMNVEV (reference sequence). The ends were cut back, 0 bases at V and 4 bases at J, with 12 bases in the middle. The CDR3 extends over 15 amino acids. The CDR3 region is CASSLSYIGATEAFF. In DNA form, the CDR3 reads TGTGCCAGCAGTTTATCCTACATTGGGGCCACTGAAGCTTTCTTT.

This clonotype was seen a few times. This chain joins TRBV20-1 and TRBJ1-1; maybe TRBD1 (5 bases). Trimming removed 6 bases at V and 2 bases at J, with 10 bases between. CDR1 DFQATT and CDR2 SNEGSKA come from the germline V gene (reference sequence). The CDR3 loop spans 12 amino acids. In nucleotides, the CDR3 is TGCAGTGCCCAGGGCACCAACACTGAAGCTTTCTTT. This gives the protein CSAQGTNTEAFF.

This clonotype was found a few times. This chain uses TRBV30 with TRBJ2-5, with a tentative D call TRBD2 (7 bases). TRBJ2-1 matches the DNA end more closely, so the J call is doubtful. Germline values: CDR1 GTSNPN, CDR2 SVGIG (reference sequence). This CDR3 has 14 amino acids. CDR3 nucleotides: TGTGCCTGGAGTAGGGGGGGGAGCGACAATGAGCAGTTCTTC. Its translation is CAWSRGGSDNEQFF.

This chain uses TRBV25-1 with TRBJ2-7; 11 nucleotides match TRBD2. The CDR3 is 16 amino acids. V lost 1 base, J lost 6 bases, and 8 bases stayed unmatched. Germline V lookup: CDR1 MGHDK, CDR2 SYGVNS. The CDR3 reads CASSESFSGRAVEQYF. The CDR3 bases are TGTGCCAGCAGTGAATCGTTTAGCGGGAGGGCCGTCGAGCAGTACTTC.

CDR3 bases: TGTGCCAGCAGTAAATCGGGACAGAGAATCAATGAGCAGTTCTTC. This encodes CASSKSGQRINEQFF. The chain carries TRBV25-1 and TRBJ2-1, with 7 bases identical to TRBD1. Germline V gene sequence: CDR1 MGHDK, CDR2 SYGVNS. The CDR3 has 15 residues. With V trimmed by 5 bases and J by 6 bases, 10 bases remained unmatched.

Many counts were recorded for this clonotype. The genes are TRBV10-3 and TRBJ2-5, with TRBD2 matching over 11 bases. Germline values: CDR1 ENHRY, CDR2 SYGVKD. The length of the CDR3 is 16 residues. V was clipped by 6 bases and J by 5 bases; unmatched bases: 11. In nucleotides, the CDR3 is TGTGCCATCAGCGCCGACGGACTAGCGGGCTTTGAGACCCAGTACTTC. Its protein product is CAISADGLAGFETQYF.